This T cell receptor (beta chain) was sequenced during a study of T-cell reconstitution after alpha-beta-depleted transplantation in children. V lost 1 base to trimming and J lost 2 bases, with 6 bases between them. The CDR3 loop spans 13 amino acids. CDR1 is DFQATT, CDR2 SNEGSKA, per germline (reference sequence). Unique molecular identifiers were incorporated during preparation of the TCRbeta library. TCRdb recomputed calls from the PCR reads with MiXCR, one row per CDR3 protein. Of about 92,000 distinct CDR3 sequences listed, 10% to 15% are singletons. The sample in question was PBMCs from the stem cell graft donor, obtained from the stem cell graft. This TCR was recovered from a human donor who donated a stem cell graft to a child with inherited bone marrow failure. The chain combines TRBV20-1 with TRBJ1-5; possible D gene TRBD1, 5 bases. The CDR3 loop reads CSARGGGNQPQHF. CDR3 DNA: TGCAGTGCTAGAGGAGGGGGCAATCAGCCCCAGCATTTT.